Given below is one T cell receptor (beta chain) in context. V lost 4 bases, J lost 6 bases, and 12 bases lay in between. This CDR3 has 13 amino acids. Germline CDR1 reads MNHNS; CDR2 reads SASEGT. The data belong to a study of OX40 agonist ivuxolimab in advanced cancers. Study context: The group had a mean age of roughly 56 years, ranged from about 23 to 79, and was 82.7% male.

Using immunoSEQ multiplex PCR, the repertoire was profiled, and TCRdb retains in-frame clones only, with some absent. The data hold fewer than 90,000 clones, with around nine tenths observed a single time. V and J are TRBV6-1 and TRBJ1-1; D is unresolved. This sample comprised CD4+ or CD8+ T cells sorted from blood, obtained in a trial of the OX40 agonist ivuxolimab. This receptor was obtained from an adult with an advanced solid tumor such as melanoma, head and neck, liver or kidney cancer. This CDR3 reads CASSAVRTAEAFF. Here the CDR3 DNA reads TGTGCCAGCAGTGCCGTTAGGACCGCTGAAGCTTTCTTT.